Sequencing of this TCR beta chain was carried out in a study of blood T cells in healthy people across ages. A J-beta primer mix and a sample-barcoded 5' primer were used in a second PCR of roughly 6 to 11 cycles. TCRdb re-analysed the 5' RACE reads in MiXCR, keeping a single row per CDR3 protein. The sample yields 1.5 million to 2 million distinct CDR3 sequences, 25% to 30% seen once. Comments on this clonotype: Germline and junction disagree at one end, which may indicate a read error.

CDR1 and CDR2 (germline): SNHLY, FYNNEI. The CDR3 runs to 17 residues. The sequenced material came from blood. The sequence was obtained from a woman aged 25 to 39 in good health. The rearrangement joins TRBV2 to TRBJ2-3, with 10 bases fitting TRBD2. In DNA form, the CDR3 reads TGTGCCAACAGTCCGGGACTAGCGACCCGGAGCACAGATACGCAGTATTTT. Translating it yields CANSPGLATRSTDTQYF.